This T cell receptor (beta chain) was documented in a study of CD8+ T cells in alopecia areata. Study background: Patients received oral tofacitinib, 5 to 10 mg twice daily, for moderate-to-severe alopecia areata.

This CDR3 has 15 amino acids. V was clipped by 1 base and J by 2 bases, with 12 bases between them. Germline assignment: CDR1 SQVTM and CDR2 ANQGSEA. As the sequencing template, cDNA was produced by extracting RNA and reverse transcribing it. Libraries were prepared by immunoSEQ multiplex PCR; TCRdb keeps only in-frame clonotypes and omits some of them. The repertoire holds 150,000 or so clones, with 85% to 90% as singletons. This sequence was found in a human donor with alopecia areata. The sample here was CD8+ T cells sorted from blood, taken at week 0. The chain couples TRBV29-1 to TRBJ2-1; D possibly corresponds to TRBD1 (5 bases). The CDR3: CSVEGAGWAYNEQFF. The DNA of the CDR3 is TGCAGCGTTGAAGGGGCAGGGTGGGCCTACAATGAGCAGTTCTTC.